This T cell receptor (beta chain) comes out of a study of blood T cell repertoires in COVID-19. This table comes from immunoSEQ multiplex PCR, and its TCRdb copy is limited to in-frame clones, with some not included. The data hold about 130,000 clones, with approximately 82% observed a single time. This clone was recorded a few times. The V end was cut by 5 bases, the J end by 8 bases, with 16 bases between. The CDR3 runs 15 residues. The germline CDR1 and CDR2 sequences are MNHEY and SVGAGI. Sequences were obtained from peripheral blood. The clonotype originates from a woman aged 45-65 years with acute or convalescent COVID-19. The chain couples TRBV6-5 to TRBJ1-6, with TRBD1 as a possible D gene (6 bases). CDR3 sequence (DNA): TGTGCCAGCAGTACTACAGGGAAATCATATTCACCCCTCCACTTT. This encodes CASSTTGKSYSPLHF.